These 32 T cell receptor beta chains were all obtained from the same sample, sequenced in a study of OX40 agonist ivuxolimab in advanced cancers. The data were produced by immunoSEQ multiplex PCR, yet TCRdb's version contains in-frame clones alone and is incomplete. The sample includes more than 12,000 clones, about 77% of them seen just once. The material sequenced was CD4+ or CD8+ T cells sorted from blood, taken in a trial of the OX40 agonist ivuxolimab. These receptors were taken from an adult with an advanced solid tumor such as melanoma, head and neck, liver or kidney cancer.

For this clone: This may be a read error, as it is one base from a much larger clone. Within the sample, other DNA sequences also encode this same CDR3. The chain couples TRBV6-5 to TRBJ2-5; D not certain. The CDR3 runs 13 residues. CDR1 and CDR2 from the germline V gene are MNHEY and SVGAGI. V lost 3 bases, J lost 3 bases, and 8 bases lay in between. The CDR3 DNA reads TGTGCCAGCAGTTATCTTGGGGAAGAGACCCAGTACTTC. Residues: CASSYLGEETQYF.

This sequence joins TRBV18 and TRBJ2-4, with D unresolved. The CDR3 is made up of 14 amino acids. In germline, CDR1 is KGHSH, CDR2 LQKENI. V lost 5 bases to trimming and J lost 0 bases, with 8 bases between them. CDR3 amino acids: CASSKDLAKNIQYF. CDR3 in DNA: TGTGCCAGCTCAAAGGACCTAGCCAAAAACATTCAGTACTTC.

This clone showed up just a few times. The chain joins TRBV11-2 to TRBJ2-1, with a possible D match to TRBD2 (6 bases). The germline V gene has CDR1 SGHAT and CDR2 FQNNGV. The V end lost 1 base, the J end lost 3 bases, and 10 bases lay between the germline ends. This CDR3 comprises 15 residues. The CDR3 loop is CASSLGPEGYNEQFF. Here the CDR3 DNA reads TGTGCCAGCAGCTTAGGCCCGGAGGGCTACAATGAGCAGTTCTTC.

The J gene is TRBJ2-2, the V gene TRBV9; D call uncertain. CDR1 SGDLS and CDR2 YYNGEE come from the germline V gene. This CDR3 has 12 amino acids. Trimming shortened V by 0 bases and J by 5 bases, and 2 bases separated the two germline ends. CDR3 coding DNA: TGTGCCAGCAGCGTAGCTACCGGGGAGCTGTTTTTT. As protein: CASSVATGELFF.

This clone appeared a single time. This rearrangement joins TRBV29-1 to TRBJ2-2, with D unclear. Trimming removed 7 bases at V and 2 bases at J, with 11 bases between. This CDR3 is built from 13 residues. Germline values: CDR1 SQVTM, CDR2 ANQGSEA. The CDR3 DNA follows: TGCAGCGGCTGGACGGCAAACACCGGGGAGCTGTTTTTT. This sequence encodes CSGWTANTGELFF.

The chain uses TRBV11-2 and TRBJ2-7; 8 nucleotides line up with TRBD1. CDR3 length equals 17 residues. The ends lost 4 bases at V and 0 bases at J; junction bases unmatched: 11. The germline gives CDR1 SGHAT, CDR2 FQNNGV. The CDR3 DNA is TGTGCCAGCAGCTCGATTGGACAGGGCAGGAGCTCCTACGAGCAGTACTTC. This codes for CASSSIGQGRSSYEQYF.

V usage is TRBV7-6 and J usage is TRBJ2-1, with D possibly TRBD1 on 6 matching bases. Trimming shortened V by 5 bases and J by 6 bases, and 17 bases separated the two germline ends. This CDR3 is built from 15 residues. Per the germline V gene, CDR1 is SGHVS and CDR2 is FNYEAQ. CDR3 in DNA: TGTGCCAGCAGCCTCCACCGAGGACAGAGCAATGAGCAGTTCTTC. Translation gives CASSLHRGQSNEQFF.

This clone showed up just once. The chain uses TRBV13 and TRBJ1-3, with 9 bases aligning to TRBD1. Germline trimming cut 0 bases from V and 7 bases from J; bases unmatched to any gene: 1. The germline CDR1 and CDR2 sequences are PRHDT and FYEKMQ (reference sequence). The CDR3 runs to 14 residues. The CDR3 is CASSLGQGANTIYF. The CDR3, as DNA: TGTGCCAGCAGCTTAGGACAGGGGGCCAACACCATATATTTT.

The chain joins TRBV11-2 to TRBJ1-5; the D is unclear. Germline CDR1 and CDR2: SGHAT and FQNNGV. Trimming pared 0 bases from V and 7 bases from J, leaving 7 bases between. The CDR3 has 13 residues. The CDR3: CASSLDHGQPQHF. The CDR3 bases are TGTGCCAGCAGCTTAGATCACGGCCAGCCCCAGCATTTT.

Only a few counts were recorded for this clone. This chain links TRBV6-4 with TRBJ2-6; D perhaps matches TRBD2 (6 bases). This CDR3 has 16 amino acids. V lost 0 bases to trimming and J lost 0 bases, with 6 bases between them. Germline V gene lookup returns CDR1 MRHNA and CDR2 SNTAGT. CDR3 amino acids: CASSDSTSSGANVLTF. DNA for the CDR3: TGTGCCAGCAGTGACTCGACTAGCTCTGGGGCCAACGTCCTGACTTTC.

In this sample, this clone turned up once. This sequence joins TRBV28 and TRBJ2-7; the match to TRBD1 covers 10 bases. The CDR3 contains 14 residues. V gave up 7 bases and J gave up 3 bases; unmatched junction bases: 6. Germline CDR1 and CDR2: MDHEN and SYDVKM. The CDR3 is CASIPRDRGYEQYF. CDR3 coding DNA: TGTGCCAGCATCCCCCGGGACAGGGGCTACGAGCAGTACTTC.

The chain uses TRBV11-2 and TRBJ2-7; D possibly uses TRBD1 or TRBD2 (5 bases each). V was clipped by 3 bases and J by 5 bases, with 20 bases between them. The CDR3 consists of 16 residues. In germline, CDR1 is SGHAT, CDR2 FQNNGV. The CDR3 sequence: CASSLDPVPGTNEQYF. The CDR3 DNA is TGTGCCAGCAGCTTGGACCCCGTGCCCGGGACGAACGAGCAGTACTTC.

The CDR3, as DNA: TGTGCCAGCAGTCTTCACAGGGGCAGCACCGGGGAGCTGTTTTTT. It encodes CASSLHRGSTGELFF. The chain employs TRBV6-6 and TRBJ2-2, with 7 positions matching TRBD1. There are 15 residues in the CDR3. Trimming removed 5 bases from V and 4 bases from J; junction bases left unmatched: 7. The germline V gene has CDR1 MNHNY and CDR2 SVGAGI (reference sequence).

The J gene is TRBJ2-4, the V gene TRBV4-1; D call uncertain. Per germline, CDR1 MGHRA and CDR2 YSYEKL. Trimming removed 1 base from V and 0 bases from J, with 10 bases in between. This CDR3 comprises 16 residues. The CDR3 here is CASSQGISLAKNIQYF. In nucleotides, the CDR3 is TGCGCCAGCAGCCAAGGAATTTCACTAGCCAAAAACATTCAGTACTTC.

This chain connects TRBV29-1 to TRBJ1-2; D is uncertain. Germline assignment: CDR1 SQVTM and CDR2 ANQGSEA. The CDR3 is made up of 12 amino acids. V was clipped by 4 bases and J by 5 bases, with 11 bases between them. The CDR3 nucleotides read TGCAGCGTTGGGGGTACCGGGTATGGCTACACCTTC. Protein sequence: CSVGGTGYGYTF.

The CDR3 DNA is TGTGCTAGTGGTTTGCAGGGAGGGGGCAATCAGCCCCAGCATTTT. As protein: CASGLQGGGNQPQHF. The chain has TRBV12-5 and TRBJ1-5; possible D gene TRBD1, 5 bases. Germline V gene sequence: CDR1 LGHNT, CDR2 FRNRAP. CDR3 length equals 15 residues. Trimming removed 2 bases from V and 2 bases from J, with 10 bases in between. Together with reference TRBV12-5 and TRBJ1-5, the CDR3 gives the full variable domain: DARVTQTPRHKVTEMGQEVTMRCQPILGHNTVFWYRQTMMQGLELLAYFRNRAPLDDSGMPKDRFSAEMPDATLATLKIQPSEPRDSAVYFCASGLQGGGNQPQHFGDGTRLSIL.

This chain joins TRBV11-2 and TRBJ2-3; 11 nucleotides line up with TRBD2. Germline CDR1 reads SGHAT; CDR2 reads FQNNGV. The CDR3 has 16 amino acids. Unmatched junction bases numbered 6, after V lost 5 bases and J lost 2 bases. CDR3 bases: TGTGCCAGCAGCCCCGGGACTAGCGGCTCCACAGATACGCAGTATTTT. This gives the protein CASSPGTSGSTDTQYF.

The chain has TRBV28 and TRBJ1-5; D gene uncertain. The V gene's germline CDR1 is MDHEN and CDR2 SYDVKM. The CDR3 spans 15 residues. The V end lost 5 bases, the J end lost 2 bases, and 13 bases lay between the germline ends. For the CDR3, the DNA is TGTGCCAGCAGTCCCCGGGATTACGGCAATCAGCCCCAGCATTTT. Translating it yields CASSPRDYGNQPQHF.

J is TRBJ2-7 and V is TRBV19; 7 positions match TRBD1. Trimming at V came to 5 bases and at J to 3 bases, leaving 4 bases not matched to a gene. The CDR3 consists of 13 residues. Germline values: CDR1 LNHDA, CDR2 SQIVND (reference sequence). CDR3 in amino acids: CASSSGQIYEQYF. The DNA of the CDR3 is TGTGCCAGTAGTTCGGGACAGATCTACGAGCAGTACTTC.

This clone was detected a few times. The V and J genes are TRBV5-1 and TRBJ2-3, with a weak D call TRBD2 (6 bases). From germline, CDR1 is SGHRS and CDR2 YFSETQ. This CDR3 spans 16 amino acids. Between the trimmed V and J ends, which lost 0 bases and 3 bases, there was a span of 14 bases. In DNA form, the CDR3 reads TGCGCCAGCAGCTTGGAACCCGGGACTGAAACAGATACGCAGTATTTT. Its protein product is CASSLEPGTETDTQYF.

This clone has a handful of counts. The rearrangement uses TRBV6-6 and TRBJ1-2; D is ambiguous. Germline CDR1 is MNHNY and CDR2 is SVGAGI (reference sequence). V was pared by 6 bases and J by 0 bases, with 14 bases between. The CDR3 has 15 residues. The CDR3 region is CASRGLGLANYGYTF. DNA of the CDR3: TGTGCCAGCAGGGGTCTAGGCCTTGCTAACTATGGCTACACCTTC.

This chain links TRBV5-1 with TRBJ2-3; TRBD2 aligns across 8 bases. Per the germline V gene, CDR1 is SGHRS and CDR2 is YFSETQ. V shed 3 bases and J 4 bases; nucleotides not matched to a gene: 7. The CDR3 has 15 amino acids. The CDR3 here is CASSYGTSLADTQYF. The CDR3 DNA sequence: TGCGCCAGCAGCTATGGGACTAGTTTAGCAGATACGCAGTATTTT.

The sample holds a few counts of this clone. A junction boundary mismatches the germline segment, possibly from a read error. The chain employs TRBV5-6 and TRBJ2-7; 9 positions agree with TRBD2. The CDR3 is 14 residues long. Germline V gene data show CDR1 as SGHDT and CDR2 as YYEEEE. The DNA for the CDR3 is TGTGCCAGCAGATTGGGACTAGCCCCCTACGAGCAGTACTTC. Amino acid sequence: CASRLGLAPYEQYF. The variable domain in full, completed from reference TRBV5-6 and TRBJ2-7, reads DAGVTQSPTHLIKTRGQQVTLRCSPKSGHDTVSWYQQALGQGPQFIFQYYEEEERQRGNFPDRFSGHQFPNYSSELNVNALLLGDSALYLCASRLGLAPYEQYFGPGTRLTVT.

Of note for this clone: This sample also contains other DNA sequences that code for the same CDR3. The chain combines TRBV7-9 with TRBJ2-7; 7 bases match TRBD1. The CDR3 loop spans 14 amino acids. Germline V gene data show CDR1 as SEHNR and CDR2 as FQNEAQ (reference sequence). The J segment lost 2 bases and the V segment lost 9 bases, leaving 10 bases of the junction unmatched. CDR3 nucleotide sequence: TGTGCCAGTAGCCAGACAGGGATCACCTACGAGCAGTACTTC. The encoded protein is CASSQTGITYEQYF. Drawing the rest from reference TRBV7-9 and TRBJ2-7, the complete variable domain is DTGVSQNPRHKITKRGQNVTFRCDPISEHNRLYWYRQTLGQGPEFLTYFQNEAQLEKSRLLSDRFSAERPKGSFSTLEIQRTEQGDSAMYLCASSQTGITYEQYFGPGTRLTVT.

V and J are TRBV2 and TRBJ2-2; TRBD1 or TRBD2 may be the D gene (5 bases each). The germline V gene encodes CDR1 SNHLY and CDR2 FYNNEI. Trimming left V 7 bases short and J 6 bases short, with 18 bases between. The CDR3 has 15 amino acids. The CDR3 nucleotides read TGTGCCAGCACCCCGGGACCCAACCTCTCCGGGGAGCTGTTTTTT. Its protein is CASTPGPNLSGELFF.

The gene calls are TRBV27 and TRBJ1-5; a possible D gene is TRBD1 (5 bases). The germline CDR1 and CDR2 sequences are MNHEY and SMNVEV (reference sequence). This CDR3 is 16 amino acids long. V was clipped by 5 bases and J by 3 bases, with 17 bases between them. CDR3 nucleotide sequence: TGTGCCAGCAGTCCATCGGGGGGGGAAGTCAATCAGCCCCAGCATTTT. Encoded protein: CASSPSGGEVNQPQHF.

This clone was observed a handful of times. The V call is TRBV7-9, the J call TRBJ1-2, with TRBD1 matching 7 bases. V gave up 1 base and J gave up 4 bases; unmatched junction bases: 6. CDR3 length equals 15 residues. Germline values: CDR1 SEHNR, CDR2 FQNEAQ (reference sequence). In DNA form, the CDR3 reads TGTGCCAGCAGCTTAGTTCCGACAGGGACCTATGGCTACACCTTC. Encoded protein: CASSLVPTGTYGYTF.

Points on this clone: One base away lies a much larger clone, so this may be a sequencing read error. Other DNA variants within this sample encode the same CDR3. This chain uses TRBV29-1 with TRBJ1-2; 7 bases map to TRBD1. Germline lookup yields CDR1 SQVTM and CDR2 ANQGSEA. The CDR3 is 15 residues long. V dropped 0 bases and J dropped 8; count of bases not matched to a gene: 12. CDR3 DNA: TGCAGCGTTGAAGATGGACGAACAGGGGTATTGGGCTACACCTTC. Amino acids: CSVEDGRTGVLGYTF.

V gene TRBV7-6 combines with J gene TRBJ1-4; a weak D match, TRBD1 (5 bases). CDR1 is SGHVS, CDR2 FNYEAQ, per germline. V was trimmed by 5 bases and J by 3 bases, leaving 10 bases between them. This CDR3 is 14 amino acids long. CDR3 in DNA: TGTGCCAGCAGCCTCCGGGGCCCTAATGAAAAACTGTTTTTT. Residues: CASSLRGPNEKLFF. The full variable domain, its missing parts supplied by reference TRBV7-6 and TRBJ1-4, is GAGVSQSPRYKVTKRGQDVALRCDPISGHVSLYWYRQALGQGPEFLTYFNYEAQQDKSGLPNDRFSAERPEGSISTLTIQRTEQRDSAMYRCASSLRGPNEKLFFGSGTQLSVL.

The chain combines TRBV19 with TRBJ2-1; maybe TRBD2 (6 bases). Trimming pared 1 base from V and 3 bases from J, leaving 10 bases between. CDR1 LNHDA and CDR2 SQIVND come from the germline V gene (reference sequence). The CDR3 loop spans 15 amino acids. CDR3 nucleotide sequence: TGTGCCAGTAGTATAGGACTAGGGTTCTACAATGAGCAGTTCTTC. Translated: CASSIGLGFYNEQFF.

The gene calls are TRBV27 and TRBJ2-5; no definite D call. Germline CDR1 MNHEY, CDR2 SMNVEV (reference sequence). The CDR3 extends over 15 amino acids. Trimming stripped 4 bases from V and 4 bases from J, with 16 bases between. The CDR3 bases are TGTGCCAGCAGTTCGAGTTTTTCTTTTAGAGAGACCCAGTACTTC. Protein: CASSSSFSFRETQYF.

The CDR3 spells CASSFGSTYEQYF. DNA for the CDR3: TGCGCCAGCAGCTTTGGCAGCACCTACGAGCAGTACTTC. This chain uses TRBV5-1 with TRBJ2-7; no firm D call. CDR3 length equals 13 residues. Trimming left V 2 bases short and J 2 bases short, with 8 bases between. Germline CDR1 reads SGHRS; CDR2 reads YFSETQ.